Listed below are T cell receptor beta chains from one sample, sequenced in a study of blood T cell repertoires in COVID-19. Produced via immunoSEQ multiplex PCR; TCRdb's table is partial and in-frame only. The sample consists of roughly 200,000 clones, 70% to 85% of them appearing once. The specimen sequenced was peripheral blood. These TCRs come from a human donor in a cohort sampled during active COVID-19. Each CDR3 is given with its conserved first and last residue. The order of the fields is J gene, D gene, clone size, V gene, CDR3 DNA, CDR3 protein. D genes are given only for firm matches. Clone size appears in some rows only: once, few, many, or a class for an expanded clone.

J gene: TRBJ1-1; D gene: TRBD1; clone size: -; V gene: TRBV7-9; CDR3 DNA: TGTGCCAGCAGCCGACAGGGCTGGGAGACTGAAGCTTTCTTT; CDR3 protein: CASSRQGWETEAFF
J gene: TRBJ2-7; D gene: TRBD2; clone size: -; V gene: TRBV2; CDR3 DNA: TGTGCCAGCAGTGAGGCTAGCGGGAGGCTGGGAGAGCAGTACTTC; CDR3 protein: CASSEASGRLGEQYF
J gene: TRBJ2-1; D gene: TRBD2; clone size: -; V gene: TRBV18; CDR3 DNA: TGTGCCAGCTCACCGTTCCAGGCGGGGGGCGGCGTCTTTGAGCAGTTCTTC; CDR3 protein: CASSPFQAGGGVFEQFF
J gene: TRBJ2-3; D gene: -; clone size: -; V gene: TRBV7-2; CDR3 DNA: TGTGCCAGCAGCTTAATGGCGCTAGTCGGGTCAACAGATACGCAGTATTTT; CDR3 protein: CASSLMALVGSTDTQYF
J gene: TRBJ2-7; D gene: TRBD2; clone size: -; V gene: TRBV7-9; CDR3 DNA: TGTGCCAGCAGCTTTGCCCAATCGGGGGGAATGTCCTACGAGCAGTACTTC; CDR3 protein: CASSFAQSGGMSYEQYF
J gene: TRBJ1-2; D gene: -; clone size: -; V gene: TRBV15; CDR3 DNA: TGTGCCACCAGCAGAGATTTTGCGGGGAATGGCTACACCTTC; CDR3 protein: CATSRDFAGNGYTF
J gene: TRBJ2-1; D gene: -; clone size: -; V gene: TRBV4-1; CDR3 DNA: TGCGCCAGCAGCCAAGATGCGCAGGGTTTTGGGGACAATGAGCAGTTCTTC; CDR3 protein: CASSQDAQGFGDNEQFF
J gene: TRBJ1-3; D gene: -; clone size: -; V gene: TRBV11-2; CDR3 DNA: TGTGCCAGCAGCTTAGCCCCAGGGACTGGAAACACCATATATTTT; CDR3 protein: CASSLAPGTGNTIYF
J gene: TRBJ2-5; D gene: -; clone size: -; V gene: TRBV9; CDR3 DNA: TGTGCCAGCAGCGGAGGGACATCGGGGCAAGAGACCCAGTACTTC; CDR3 protein: CASSGGTSGQETQYF
J gene: TRBJ1-5; D gene: -; clone size: -; V gene: TRBV3-1/TRBV3-2; CDR3 DNA: TGTGCCAGCAGCCCCCAGGGACTGACCAATCAGCCCCAGCATTTT; CDR3 protein: CASSPQGLTNQPQHF
J gene: TRBJ1-3; D gene: -; clone size: -; V gene: TRBV28; CDR3 DNA: TGTGCCAGCAGTTTGGCCTCGTCCATCGTCTCTGGAAACACCATATATTTT; CDR3 protein: CASSLASSIVSGNTIYF
J gene: TRBJ2-1; D gene: TRBD2; clone size: -; V gene: TRBV6-4; CDR3 DNA: TGTGCCAGCAGTGTCTTCGGGGGGGAGCAGTTCTTC; CDR3 protein: CASSVFGGEQFF
J gene: TRBJ2-5; D gene: TRBD2; clone size: -; V gene: TRBV28; CDR3 DNA: TGTGCCAGCAGGGTTCTAGCGGAAACACAAGAGACCCAGTACTTC; CDR3 protein: CASRVLAETQETQYF
J gene: TRBJ2-5; D gene: TRBD2; clone size: -; V gene: TRBV6-4; CDR3 DNA: TGTGCCAGCAGTGACAGACTAGCGGACCCTCGTGAGACCCAGTACTTC; CDR3 protein: CASSDRLADPRETQYF
J gene: TRBJ2-5; D gene: -; clone size: -; V gene: TRBV28; CDR3 DNA: TGTGCCAGCAGTTTTCAGGGTGTGAGTCAAGAGACCCAGTACTTC; CDR3 protein: CASSFQGVSQETQYF
J gene: TRBJ2-2; D gene: TRBD2; clone size: -; V gene: TRBV7-2; CDR3 DNA: TGTGCCAGCAGCGTGACTAGCGGGAACACCGGGGAGCTGTTTTTT; CDR3 protein: CASSVTSGNTGELFF
J gene: TRBJ2-7; D gene: TRBD1; clone size: -; V gene: TRBV28; CDR3 DNA: TGTGCCAGCAGTACGACCTGGACAGGTCCCGACCGCGAGCAGTACTTC; CDR3 protein: CASSTTWTGPDREQYF
J gene: TRBJ2-1; D gene: TRBD2; clone size: -; V gene: TRBV4-2; CDR3 DNA: TGTGCCAGCAGCCAAGTAGTAGCGGGAGGAAGCTCCTACAATGAGCAGTTCTTC; CDR3 protein: CASSQVVAGGSSYNEQFF
J gene: TRBJ1-1; D gene: TRBD1; clone size: once; V gene: TRBV18; CDR3 DNA: TGTGCCAGCTCACTAAACGCCCCCGGGACAGGTTCTTCTGAAGCTTTCTTT; CDR3 protein: CASSLNAPGTGSSEAFF
J gene: TRBJ2-4; D gene: -; clone size: few; V gene: TRBV11-2; CDR3 DNA: TGTGCCAGCAGCCCACTTCATAAACCAACCAAAAACATTCAGTACTTC; CDR3 protein: CASSPLHKPTKNIQYF
J gene: TRBJ2-7; D gene: TRBD1; clone size: few; V gene: TRBV4-2; CDR3 DNA: TGTGCCAGCAGCCAAGATTTGCAGGGGGCGTCCTACGAGCAGTACTTC; CDR3 protein: CASSQDLQGASYEQYF
J gene: TRBJ1-4; D gene: -; clone size: once; V gene: TRBV27; CDR3 DNA: TGTGCCAGCCGCCGGGGGGGAGCTAATGAAAAACTGTTTTTT; CDR3 protein: CASRRGGANEKLFF
J gene: TRBJ2-5; D gene: -; clone size: -; V gene: TRBV6-5; CDR3 DNA: TGTGCCAGCAGTCCCCACAGGGTTGGGGAGACCCAGTACTTC; CDR3 protein: CASSPHRVGETQYF
J gene: TRBJ2-1; D gene: -; clone size: -; V gene: TRBV29-1; CDR3 DNA: TGCAGCGTTGCCGGGGAGAGCTCCTACAATGAGCAGTTCTTC; CDR3 protein: CSVAGESSYNEQFF
J gene: TRBJ2-1; D gene: -; clone size: -; V gene: TRBV28; CDR3 DNA: TGTGCCAGCCGGTTGACAGGACCCAAAAGGGGCTCCTACAATGAGCAGTTCTTC; CDR3 protein: CASRLTGPKRGSYNEQFF
J gene: TRBJ2-1; D gene: -; clone size: -; V gene: TRBV5-1; CDR3 DNA: TGCGCCAGCAGCTTACAGGGTGGCTCCTACAATGAGCAGTTCTTC; CDR3 protein: CASSLQGGSYNEQFF
J gene: TRBJ1-3; D gene: -; clone size: -; V gene: TRBV28; CDR3 DNA: TGTGCCAGCATCACGGGTTACTCTGGAAACACCATATATTTT; CDR3 protein: CASITGYSGNTIYF
J gene: TRBJ2-7; D gene: -; clone size: -; V gene: TRBV18; CDR3 DNA: TGTGCCAGCTCACTGAACACGGGAGAGCAGTACTTC; CDR3 protein: CASSLNTGEQYF
J gene: TRBJ2-1; D gene: TRBD1; clone size: -; V gene: TRBV5-1; CDR3 DNA: TGCGCCAGCTCGACAGGGTACTACAATGAGCAGTTCTTC; CDR3 protein: CASSTGYYNEQFF
J gene: TRBJ1-5; D gene: -; clone size: -; V gene: TRBV27; CDR3 DNA: TGTGCCAGCAGCAAGATTGGGGGGGGACCATATAGCAATCAGCCCCAGCATTTT; CDR3 protein: CASSKIGGGPYSNQPQHF
J gene: TRBJ2-7; D gene: -; clone size: -; V gene: TRBV5-1; CDR3 DNA: TGCGCCAGCAGCCCCCGGGACACCTACTACGAGCAGTACTTC; CDR3 protein: CASSPRDTYYEQYF
J gene: TRBJ1-2; D gene: -; clone size: -; V gene: TRBV29-1; CDR3 DNA: TGCAGCCCGGGCGCCAGGGCGGACTATGGCTACACCTTC; CDR3 protein: CSPGARADYGYTF
J gene: TRBJ2-1; D gene: TRBD2; clone size: -; V gene: TRBV5-1; CDR3 DNA: TGCGCCAGCAGCGCCCCTAGCGGAGTCTACAATGAGCAGTTCTTC; CDR3 protein: CASSAPSGVYNEQFF
J gene: TRBJ1-4; D gene: -; clone size: -; V gene: TRBV7-6; CDR3 DNA: TGTGCCAGCAGCCTTCGGGAGGGTGGCTGGGCTAATGAAAAACTGTTTTTT; CDR3 protein: CASSLREGGWANEKLFF
J gene: TRBJ1-2; D gene: -; clone size: few; V gene: TRBV29-1; CDR3 DNA: TGCAGCGTTGGGTCGGGGGACTACTATGGCTACACCTTC; CDR3 protein: CSVGSGDYYGYTF
J gene: TRBJ2-7; D gene: -; clone size: -; V gene: TRBV3-1/TRBV3-2; CDR3 DNA: TGTGCCAGCAGCCAAGATTTAAGGGGGTACGAGCAGTACTTC; CDR3 protein: CASSQDLRGYEQYF